This is a list of T cell receptor beta chains from one sample in a study of blood T cell repertoires in COVID-19. TCRdb keeps only in-frame clones here, not all; method: immunoSEQ multiplex PCR. The sample contains fewer than 250,000 clones, roughly 86% of which appear only once. The sequenced sample consisted of peripheral blood. Receptors were obtained from a woman in her fifties or sixties who had recovered from COVID-19. Both conserved end residues are part of each CDR3. The D gene is left open where the match is weak. The listing skips clone size in some rows; elsewhere it reads once, few, many or a size class.

J gene,D gene,clone size,V gene,CDR3 protein,CDR3 DNA
TRBJ1-1,NA,NA,TRBV19,CASKQRESEAFF,TGTGCCAGTAAGCAGAGGGAATCTGAAGCTTTCTTT
TRBJ1-6,NA,NA,TRBV19,CASSRQSSYNSPLHF,TGTGCCAGTAGCAGACAGAGCTCCTATAATTCACCCCTCCACTTT
TRBJ2-3,TRBD2,NA,TRBV28,CASSRLSSGGVDTQYF,TGTGCCAGCAGTCGCCTCAGTAGCGGGGGCGTAGATACGCAGTATTTT
TRBJ1-5,TRBD1,NA,TRBV3-1/TRBV3-2,CASSRFTGGNQPQHF,TGTGCCAGCAGCCGTTTCACAGGGGGCAATCAGCCCCAGCATTTT
TRBJ2-4,NA,NA,TRBV5-5,CASSLVPGRNIQYF,TGTGCCAGCAGCTTGGTCCCAGGGCGCAACATTCAGTACTTC
TRBJ1-6,NA,few,TRBV6-1,CASSEVIGESPLHF,TGTGCCAGCAGTGAAGTTATAGGGGAATCACCCCTCCACTTT
TRBJ2-1,TRBD2,NA,TRBV6-2/TRBV6-3,CASSLGLAGADEQFF,TGTGCCAGCAGCCTGGGACTAGCGGGGGCGGATGAGCAGTTCTTC
TRBJ1-1,TRBD1,NA,TRBV19,CASSPTGVPEAFF,TGTGCCAGTAGCCCTACAGGGGTCCCTGAAGCTTTCTTT
TRBJ1-1,TRBD1,NA,TRBV12-3/TRBV12-4,CASRSTGTGAFF,TGTGCCAGCAGATCCACCGGGACAGGGGCTTTCTTT
TRBJ2-7,NA,NA,TRBV7-2,CASSLEYRTYEQYF,TGTGCCAGCAGCTTAGAGTACAGAACCTACGAGCAGTACTTC
TRBJ1-5,NA,NA,TRBV20-1,CSASGQRVHF,TGCAGTGCTAGCGGACAGCGTGTACATTTT
TRBJ1-6,NA,once,TRBV5-1,CASSLRIGGASPLHF,TGCGCCAGCAGCTTGAGGATCGGGGGTGCTTCACCCCTCCACTTT
TRBJ2-2,NA,NA,TRBV4-1,CASSPSGQSTGELFF,TGCGCCAGCAGCCCCTCTGGACAGTCCACCGGGGAGCTGTTTTTT
TRBJ2-1,NA,NA,TRBV18,CASSLTSGNSGYNEQFF,TGTGCCAGCTCACTAACTTCCGGGAATTCAGGCTACAATGAGCAGTTCTTC
TRBJ2-7,TRBD1,NA,TRBV3-1/TRBV3-2,CASSQGTGGFSYEQYF,TGTGCCAGCAGCCAGGGCACAGGGGGATTCTCCTACGAGCAGTACTTC
TRBJ1-2,NA,NA,TRBV6-1,CASSEIGQSTF,TGTGCCAGCAGTGAAATTGGACAAAGCACCTTC
TRBJ2-7,NA,NA,TRBV5-1,CASSSGVGYEQYF,TGCGCCAGCAGCTCCGGGGTAGGCTACGAGCAGTACTTC
TRBJ1-5,NA,once,TRBV21-1,CASRAYHRRCGVSNQPQHF,TGTGCCAGCAGAGCCTACCATAGACGGTGCGGCGTTAGCAATCAGCCCCAGCATTTT
TRBJ2-3,TRBD2,NA,TRBV29-1,CSVVRGGGSDTQYF,TGCAGCGTTGTGCGGGGGGGCGGATCCGATACGCAGTATTTT
TRBJ2-5,NA,NA,TRBV3-1/TRBV3-2,CASSQELAEETQYF,TGTGCCAGCAGCCAAGAATTGGCAGAAGAGACCCAGTACTTC
TRBJ2-2,NA,NA,TRBV28,CASKGRPTGELFF,TGTGCCAGCAAGGGGAGGCCCACCGGGGAGCTGTTTTTT
TRBJ2-3,NA,NA,TRBV6-5,CASSSEGPPTDTQYF,TGTGCCAGCAGTTCGGAGGGACCACCCACAGATACGCAGTATTTT
TRBJ2-5,NA,NA,TRBV10-3,CAISRTEGQETQYF,TGTGCCATCAGTAGGACAGAAGGGCAAGAGACCCAGTACTTC
TRBJ2-2,TRBD2,NA,TRBV13,CASSFRGVSTGELFF,TGTGCCAGCAGCTTTCGGGGGGTCTCTACCGGGGAGCTGTTTTTT
TRBJ2-6,TRBD1,NA,TRBV29-1,CSVEDRGLGANVLTF,TGCAGCGTTGAAGACAGGGGGCTTGGGGCCAACGTCCTGACTTTC
TRBJ2-5,NA,NA,TRBV10-3,CAISEEGGPGETQYF,TGTGCCATCAGTGAGGAGGGGGGGCCGGGCGAGACCCAGTACTTC
TRBJ1-2,NA,once,TRBV19,CASSPPINRYGYTF,TGTGCCAGTAGTCCGCCTATAAACCGCTATGGCTACACCTTC
TRBJ2-6,NA,NA,TRBV24-1,CATSDTRAGANVLTF,TGTGCCACCAGTGATACCAGGGCAGGGGCCAACGTCCTGACTTTC
TRBJ2-3,NA,NA,TRBV5-1,CASSNERASDTQYF,TGCGCCAGCAGCAACGAGCGGGCGTCCGATACGCAGTATTTT
TRBJ1-6,NA,NA,TRBV5-1,CASSPSGSNSPLHF,TGCGCCAGCAGCCCCTCAGGAAGTAATTCACCCCTCCACTTT
TRBJ1-1,NA,NA,TRBV5-1,CASKRGEGTEAFF,TGCGCCAGCAAACGGGGGGAGGGCACTGAAGCTTTCTTT
TRBJ1-4,TRBD1,NA,TRBV11-2,CASSLGGQGAEKLFF,TGTGCCAGCAGCCTGGGAGGACAGGGGGCTGAAAAACTGTTTTTT